A single sample gave rise to the 27 T cell receptor beta chains below, sequenced in a study of regulatory T cells in long-lasting Graves disease. Time point defined: newly diagnosed GD, antithyroid drugs for less than 3 months. PBMC RNA was the source of the TCR library. Libraries of TCR beta came from iRepertoire HTBI primers plus Arm-PCR of CDR3 regions. TCRdb re-derived calls from the multiplex PCR reads in MiXCR, one entry per CDR3 protein. The repertoire holds around 420,000 distinct CDR3 sequences, with roughly 15% as singletons. The sequences come from peripheral blood mononuclear cells (PBMCs), collected at new diagnosis, from a patient treated with antithyroid drugs. The receptors originated from a female donor with Graves disease.

This clonotype has at least ten counts. V usage is TRBV29-1 and J usage is TRBJ2-1, with 9 bases that match TRBD2. The CDR3 covers 19 residues. The V segment lost 4 bases and the J segment 0 bases; nucleotides outside the gene matches: 16. The germline CDR1 and CDR2 sequences are SQVTM and ANQGSEA. The CDR3 DNA reads TGCAGCGTTGGTCGTGCTAGCGGGACCCATATTAGCTCCTACAATGAGCAGTTCTTC. Protein: CSVGRASGTHISSYNEQFF.

This clonotype has just a few counts. This chain uses TRBV5-4 with TRBJ2-4; D is undetermined. V was trimmed by 2 bases and J by 0 bases, leaving 15 bases between them. From germline, CDR1 is SGHNT and CDR2 YYREEE (reference sequence). The CDR3 is 17 residues long. The CDR3 DNA sequence: TGTGCCAGCAGCTTCGGGCTACACGCGCTAGCCAAAAACATTCAGTACTTC. Its protein product is CASSFGLHALAKNIQYF.

This clonotype was seen a handful of times. The chain combines TRBV10-1 with TRBJ2-4, with 8 bases aligning to TRBD1. The CDR3 runs 14 residues. V was pared by 4 bases and J by 10 bases, with 9 bases of the junction left unmatched. CDR1 WNHNN and CDR2 SYGVQD come from the germline V gene (reference sequence). The CDR3 DNA reads TGCGCCAGCAGTGGCGAACCTCAGGGGGCTATTCAGTACTTC. Residues: CASSGEPQGAIQYF.

The sample holds one count of this clonotype. V usage is TRBV7-2 and J usage is TRBJ2-7, with 9 bases that match TRBD2. This CDR3 is 17 amino acids long. Germline V CDR1 and CDR2: SGHTA, FQGNSA. J lost 3 bases, V lost 5 bases, and 14 bases had no gene match. CDR3 DNA: TGTGCCAGCAGCACCCCCCCCAGCGGGAGGAGTGGCTACGAGCAGTACTTC. Translating gives CASSTPPSGRSGYEQYF.

This sequence joins TRBV7-9 and TRBJ2-2; 8 nucleotides align to TRBD1. V lost 8 bases to trimming and J lost 5 bases; unmatched junction nucleotides: 10. There are 15 residues in the CDR3. Germline CDR1 is SEHNR and CDR2 is FQNEAQ (reference sequence). The CDR3 nucleotides read TGTGCCAGCTCCCCCTCGACAGGGGTGACCGGGGAGCTGTTTTTT. Translating gives CASSPSTGVTGELFF.

The rearrangement links TRBV7-9 to TRBJ1-4; tentatively, D is TRBD1 (5 bases). Germline V CDR1 and CDR2: SEHNR, FQNEAQ (reference sequence). This CDR3 has 15 residues. The V and J ends lost 2 bases and 7 bases respectively, with 14 bases between them. CDR3 nucleotides: TGTGCCAGCAGCTTACGAGGGGTGTGGGGTGAAAAACTGTTTTTT. Translation gives CASSLRGVWGEKLFF. Full variable domain (remainder filled in from reference TRBV7-9 and TRBJ1-4): DTGVSQNPRHKITKRGQNVTFRCDPISEHNRLYWYRQTLGQGPEFLTYFQNEAQLEKSRLLSDRFSAERPKGSFSTLEIQRTEQGDSAMYLCASSLRGVWGEKLFFGSGTQLSVL.

This clonotype was counted ten times or more. V and J are TRBV6-5 and TRBJ2-7; D might be TRBD2 (6 bases). The CDR3 has 16 amino acids. V was pared by 0 bases and J by 4 bases, with 16 bases between. CDR1 and CDR2 from the germline V gene are MNHEY and SVGAGI. CDR3 sequence: CASSYSVRGSSYEQYF. CDR3 nucleotide sequence: TGTGCCAGCAGTTACTCGGTGCGGGGTAGCTCGTACGAGCAGTACTTC.

The chain uses TRBV5-1 and TRBJ2-1; tentatively, D is TRBD2 (6 bases). Trimming left V 8 bases short and J 3 bases short, with 15 bases between. This CDR3 spans 14 amino acids. From germline, CDR1 is SGHRS and CDR2 YFSETQ. Written as DNA, the CDR3 is TGCGCCAGTACCCAGCGGGCAGACTACAATGAGCAGTTCTTC. Translating gives CASTQRADYNEQFF.

This clonotype was observed at least ten times. This chain joins TRBV13 and TRBJ2-3, with 9 bases fitting TRBD2. J lost 0 bases, V lost 5 bases, and 9 bases had no gene match. Germline-derived CDR1 and CDR2 are PRHDT and FYEKMQ (reference sequence). This CDR3 region has 17 residues. In DNA, the CDR3 is TGTGCCAGCAGCCCTAGTCTAGCGGGGCTGAGCACAGATACGCAGTATTTT. It is translated as CASSPSLAGLSTDTQYF.

In this sample, this clonotype turned up many times. The V gene is TRBV2, the J gene TRBJ1-1; D is undetermined. This CDR3 has 13 amino acids. V shed 8 bases and J shed 1 base, with 11 bases lying between them. Per the germline V gene, CDR1 is SNHLY and CDR2 is FYNNEI. The CDR3 region is CASWSLQNTEAFF. CDR3 DNA sequence: TGTGCCAGCTGGAGTCTACAGAACACTGAAGCTTTCTTT.

This chain uses TRBV6-2 or TRBV6-3 with TRBJ2-3; TRBD2 matches 10 bases. V lost 2 bases to trimming and J lost 0 bases; unmatched junction nucleotides: 5. Germline V lookup: CDR1 MNHEY, CDR2 SVGEGT. The CDR3 runs to 17 residues. As DNA, the CDR3 is TGTGCCAGCAGTTACGCTAGCGGGGGCCCTAGCACAGATACGCAGTATTTT. Translation: CASSYASGGPSTDTQYF.

This clonotype was seen only a few times. The CDR3, as DNA: TGTGCCAGTAGTAACTCGCGACTAGCGGGAGACGAGCAGTACTTC. Its protein is CASSNSRLAGDEQYF. The V and J genes are TRBV19 and TRBJ2-7, with 12 bases that match TRBD2. The germline gives CDR1 LNHDA, CDR2 SQIVND (reference sequence). The CDR3 totals 15 residues. Trimming cost V 4 bases and J 5 bases; bases outside gene matches: 6.

Ten or more counts support this clonotype. This chain links TRBV20-1 with TRBJ2-7; 9 nucleotides line up with TRBD2. The CDR3 extends over 14 amino acids. V gave up 1 base and J gave up 0 bases; unmatched junction bases: 1. Germline loops: CDR1 DFQATT, CDR2 SNEGSKA (reference sequence). The DNA for the CDR3 is TGCAGTGCTAGAGGTAGCGGGAGCTCCTACGAGCAGTACTTC. Its protein product is CSARGSGSSYEQYF.

This clonotype has a count of ten or more. This chain uses TRBV12-3 or TRBV12-4 with TRBJ2-5, with D possibly matching TRBD1 (6 bases). Trimming took off 7 bases at V and 4 bases at J, with 13 bases between the two ends. The CDR3 is 13 residues long. The CDR3 DNA follows: TGTGCCAGCACCCCCGGACAGAGAGAGACCCAGTACTTC. Its protein is CASTPGQRETQYF.

Ten or more counts support this clonotype. The CDR3 is CASSPGARGFQETQYF. The CDR3 DNA follows: TGTGCCAGCAGCCCCGGGGCAAGAGGGTTCCAAGAGACCCAGTACTTC. The rearrangement joins TRBV3-1 to TRBJ2-5; perhaps D is TRBD1 or TRBD2 (5 bases each). Trimming stripped 4 bases from V and 1 base from J, with 16 bases between. Germline-derived CDR1 and CDR2 are LGHDT and YNNKEL (reference sequence). The CDR3 is made up of 16 amino acids.

This clonotype was seen at least ten times. The J gene is TRBJ1-6, the V gene TRBV28; 7 bases are shared with TRBD1. The germline gives CDR1 MDHEN, CDR2 SYDVKM. The CDR3 totals 16 residues. Trimming cost V 3 bases and J 12 bases; bases outside gene matches: 14. CDR3 amino acids: CASSLPRDSPRRPLHF. In nucleotides, the CDR3 is TGTGCCAGCAGTTTGCCTCGGGACAGCCCCAGAAGACCCCTCCACTTT.

In its sample, this clonotype was seen many times. V gene TRBV30 combines with J gene TRBJ2-3; D unresolved. Trimming removed 2 bases from V and 1 base from J, with 7 bases in between. The germline gives CDR1 GTSNPN, CDR2 SVGIG (reference sequence). This CDR3 comprises 13 residues. CDR3 region: CAWSPTRTDTQYF. The CDR3 nucleotides read TGTGCCTGGAGTCCGACACGCACAGATACGCAGTATTTT.

The table lists this clonotype with many counts. The genes are TRBV11-2 and TRBJ2-7; D unresolved. V was cut by 5 bases and J by 4 bases, with 18 bases left in between. The germline V gene has CDR1 SGHAT and CDR2 FQNNGV. The CDR3 runs 15 residues. The CDR3 bases are TGTGCCAGCAGCGTAAGAATTGGCAAGCCTTACGAGCAGTACTTC. Its protein product is CASSVRIGKPYEQYF.

This rearrangement joins TRBV7-3 to TRBJ2-3; 12 nucleotides align to TRBD2. The CDR3 extends over 17 amino acids. Looked up from germline, CDR1 is SGHTA and CDR2 is FQGTGA. With V trimmed by 2 bases and J by 2 bases, 5 bases remained unmatched. The CDR3 spells CASSLLGLAGHTDTQYF. The CDR3, as DNA: TGTGCCAGCAGCTTATTAGGACTAGCGGGACACACAGATACGCAGTATTTT.

This clonotype was observed many times. V gene TRBV2 combines with J gene TRBJ1-1; maybe TRBD1 (6 bases). V dropped 6 bases and J dropped 1 base, with 12 bases sitting between them. The CDR3 has 14 amino acids. Germline loops: CDR1 SNHLY, CDR2 FYNNEI. DNA for the CDR3: TGTGCCAGCAGACGACGGGACAAGAACACTGAAGCTTTCTTT. Translated: CASRRRDKNTEAFF.

This clonotype occurred many times. The rearrangement links TRBV11-2 to TRBJ2-7; no clear D gene. The CDR3 has 12 residues. Trimming pared 1 base from V and 3 bases from J, leaving 4 bases between. Looked up from germline, CDR1 is SGHAT and CDR2 is FQNNGV. The CDR3 region is CASSLGDYEQYF. The CDR3 nucleotides are TGTGCCAGCAGCTTAGGGGACTACGAGCAGTACTTC.

This clonotype was observed at least ten times. The chain carries TRBV12-3 or TRBV12-4 and TRBJ2-5, with D unclear. V lost 3 bases and J lost 6, with 5 bases in between. The CDR3 length is 11 residues. In DNA, the CDR3 is TGTGCCAGCAGTTTCTCAAAGACCCAGTACTTC. Its translation: CASSFSKTQYF.

This clonotype has a handful of counts. The genes are TRBV6-2 or TRBV6-3 and TRBJ1-5, with TRBD1 as a possible D gene (5 bases). The CDR3 runs to 15 residues. The V gene's germline CDR1 is MNHEY and CDR2 SVGEGT. V dropped 2 bases and J dropped 1 base, with 9 bases sitting between them. This chain's CDR3 is CASSYQGASNQPQHF. The CDR3 region has the DNA TGTGCCAGCAGTTACCAAGGGGCCAGCAATCAGCCCCAGCATTTT.

This clonotype was seen ten or more times. The chain couples TRBV11-2 to TRBJ1-3; no definite D call. V was shortened by 2 bases and J by 0 bases, with 8 bases between the two germline ends. The CDR3 runs 15 residues. Germline V gene sequence: CDR1 SGHAT, CDR2 FQNNGV. CDR3 coding DNA: TGTGCCAGCAGCTTAACCCTGAGCTCTGGAAACACCATATATTTT. Translation gives CASSLTLSSGNTIYF.

This clonotype was recorded at least ten times. The V call is TRBV6-2 or TRBV6-3, the J call TRBJ1-1; D might be TRBD1 (5 bases). This CDR3 spans 14 amino acids. Germline values: CDR1 MNHEY, CDR2 SVGEGT. V was shortened by 7 bases and J by 0 bases, with 12 bases between the two germline ends. The CDR3 is CASTPGLLNTEAFF. CDR3 DNA: TGTGCCAGCACTCCGGGACTCCTGAACACTGAAGCTTTCTTT.

The rearrangement uses TRBV19 and TRBJ2-1, with TRBD1 matching 7 bases. The CDR3 sequence is 13 residues long. Trimming took 4 bases from V and 4 from J; bases not matched to a gene: 1. The germline gives CDR1 LNHDA, CDR2 SQIVND (reference sequence). The CDR3 loop reads CASSNRGYNEQFF. DNA of the CDR3: TGTGCCAGTAGTAACAGGGGTTACAATGAGCAGTTCTTC.

The chain couples TRBV29-1 to TRBJ2-2; D is possibly TRBD1 (7 bases). There are 16 residues in the CDR3. CDR1 and CDR2 from the germline V gene are SQVTM and ANQGSEA. V was clipped by 8 bases and J by 3 bases, with 22 bases between them. The CDR3 region has the DNA TGCAGCACGAGGGCCGGGAGAGGGGGCGACACCGGGGAGCTGTTTTTT. This sequence encodes CSTRAGRGGDTGELFF.